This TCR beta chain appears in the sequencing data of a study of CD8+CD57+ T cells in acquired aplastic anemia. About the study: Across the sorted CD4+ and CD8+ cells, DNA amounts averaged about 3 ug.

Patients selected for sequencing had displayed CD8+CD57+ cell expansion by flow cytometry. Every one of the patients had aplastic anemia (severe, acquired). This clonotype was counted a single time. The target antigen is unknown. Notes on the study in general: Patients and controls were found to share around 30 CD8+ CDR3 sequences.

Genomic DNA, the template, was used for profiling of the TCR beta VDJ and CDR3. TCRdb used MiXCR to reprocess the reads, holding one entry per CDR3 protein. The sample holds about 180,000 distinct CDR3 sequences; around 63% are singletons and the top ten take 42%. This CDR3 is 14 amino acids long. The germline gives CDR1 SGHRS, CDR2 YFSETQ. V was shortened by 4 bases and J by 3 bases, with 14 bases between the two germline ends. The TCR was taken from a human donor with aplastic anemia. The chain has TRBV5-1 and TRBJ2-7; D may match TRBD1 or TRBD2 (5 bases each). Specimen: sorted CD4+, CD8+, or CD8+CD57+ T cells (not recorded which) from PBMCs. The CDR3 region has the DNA TGCGCCAGCAGCCTCCGGGACGCTGACTACGAGCAGTACTTC. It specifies CASSLRDADYEQYF.